The following is a T cell receptor beta chain sequence with its context. The data derive from a study of OX40 agonist ivuxolimab in advanced cancers. The data were produced by immunoSEQ multiplex PCR, yet TCRdb's version contains in-frame clones alone and is incomplete. Here the sample spans around 58,000 clones, 80% to 85% being singletons. The J segment lost 4 bases and the V segment lost 7 bases, leaving 11 bases of the junction unmatched. This CDR3 is built from 15 residues. The germline V gene encodes CDR1 LNHDA and CDR2 SQIVND (reference sequence). The sequence was obtained from an adult with an advanced solid tumor such as melanoma, head and neck, liver or kidney cancer. Sequenced material: CD4+ or CD8+ T cells sorted from blood, taken in a trial of the OX40 agonist ivuxolimab. J is TRBJ2-5 and V is TRBV19; 8 bases fit TRBD2. The DNA of the CDR3 is TGTGCCAGTAAGGGACCAGCGGGAGAAAGAGAGACCCAGTACTTC. The encoded protein is CASKGPAGERETQYF.